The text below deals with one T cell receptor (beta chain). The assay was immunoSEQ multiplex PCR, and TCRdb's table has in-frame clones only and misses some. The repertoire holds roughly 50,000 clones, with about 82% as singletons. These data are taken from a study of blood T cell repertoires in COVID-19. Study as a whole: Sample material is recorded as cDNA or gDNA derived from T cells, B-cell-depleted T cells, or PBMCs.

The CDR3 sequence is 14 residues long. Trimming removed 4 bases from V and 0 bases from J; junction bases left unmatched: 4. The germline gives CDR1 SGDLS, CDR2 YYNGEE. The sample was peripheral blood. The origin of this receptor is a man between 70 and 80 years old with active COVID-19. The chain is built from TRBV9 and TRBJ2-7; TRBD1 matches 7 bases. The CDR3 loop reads CASSPGTASYEQYF. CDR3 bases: TGTGCCAGCAGCCCCGGGACAGCCTCCTACGAGCAGTACTTC.